This T cell receptor beta chain originates from a study of memory CD4+ T cells and cytomegalovirus serostatus. Study summary: This sample comes from healthy Belgian adults, roughly nine CMV seropositive, about 25 seronegative.

Germline V gene data show CDR1 as SGHTA and CDR2 as FQGNSA. CDR3 size: 14 residues. Deletions cut 6 bases from V and 6 bases from J, with 17 bases between. Study processing details: Out-of-frame sequences were removed, leaving 2 million to 2.5 million distinct TCRbeta sequences. The assay was immunoSEQ multiplex PCR, and TCRdb's table has in-frame clones only and misses some. V, J and clone size reflect that table, while D and trimming were determined from the DNA. In the table there are approximately 40,000 clones, less than 85% of which are singletons. Single viable CD3+CD4+CD8-CD45RO+ cells were sorted as the memory CD4+ T cells. Findings and caveats of the study: Median bootstrapped AUC for CMV status was approximately 0.94 originally, around 0.91 US-trained.

Notes on this clone: As yet, its antigen is unknown.

The TCR was taken from an adult in good health and CMV-seronegative. The V call is TRBV7-2, the J call TRBJ1-1; D not certain. Sequencing input: memory CD4+ T cells from blood. The DNA for the CDR3 is TGTGCCAGCAGTCGAAGTCCTGGGGAATCTGAAGCTTTCTTT. It encodes CASSRSPGESEAFF. Variable domain in full (rest from reference TRBV7-2 and TRBJ1-1): GAGVSQSPSNKVTEKGKDVELRCDPISGHTALYWYRQSLGQGLEFLIYFQGNSAPDKSGLPSDRFSAERTGGSVSTLTIQRTQQEDSAVYLCASSRSPGESEAFFGQGTRLTVV.